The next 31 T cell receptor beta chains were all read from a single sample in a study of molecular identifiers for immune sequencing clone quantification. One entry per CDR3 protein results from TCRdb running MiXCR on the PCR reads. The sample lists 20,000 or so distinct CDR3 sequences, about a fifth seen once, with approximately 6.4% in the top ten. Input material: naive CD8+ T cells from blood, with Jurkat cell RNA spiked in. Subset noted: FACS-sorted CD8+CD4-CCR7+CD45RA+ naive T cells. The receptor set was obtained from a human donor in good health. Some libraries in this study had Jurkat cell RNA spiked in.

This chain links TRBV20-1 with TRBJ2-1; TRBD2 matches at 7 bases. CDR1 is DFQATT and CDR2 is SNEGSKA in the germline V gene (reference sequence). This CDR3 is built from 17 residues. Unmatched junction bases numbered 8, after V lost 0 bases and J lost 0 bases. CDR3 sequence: CSARDLLGGSSYNEQFF. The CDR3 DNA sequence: TGCAGTGCTAGAGATCTCTTGGGCGGGAGCTCCTACAATGAGCAGTTCTTC.

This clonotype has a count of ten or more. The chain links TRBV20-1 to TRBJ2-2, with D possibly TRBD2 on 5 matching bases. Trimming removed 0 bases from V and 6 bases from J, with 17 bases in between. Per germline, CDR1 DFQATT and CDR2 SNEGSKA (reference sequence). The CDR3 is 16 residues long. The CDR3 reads CSARDRAGGIAGELFF. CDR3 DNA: TGCAGTGCTAGAGATAGAGCAGGAGGAATTGCCGGGGAGCTGTTTTTT.

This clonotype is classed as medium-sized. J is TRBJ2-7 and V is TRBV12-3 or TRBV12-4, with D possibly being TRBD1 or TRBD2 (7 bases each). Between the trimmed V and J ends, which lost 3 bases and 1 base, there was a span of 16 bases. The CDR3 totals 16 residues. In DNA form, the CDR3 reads TGTGCCAGCAGTTTCCAGACAGGGAGGGTGTCCTACGAGCAGTACTTC. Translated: CASSFQTGRVSYEQYF.

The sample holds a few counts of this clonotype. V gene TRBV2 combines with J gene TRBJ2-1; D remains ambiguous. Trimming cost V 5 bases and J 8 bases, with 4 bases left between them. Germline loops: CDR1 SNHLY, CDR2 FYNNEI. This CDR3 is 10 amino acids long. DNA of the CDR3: TGTGCCAGCAGTACTGATGAGCAGTTCTTC. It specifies CASSTDEQFF.

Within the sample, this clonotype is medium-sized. The CDR3 sequence is CASSVRKTGANVLTF. For the CDR3, the DNA is TGTGCCAGCAGCGTGAGGAAAACTGGGGCCAACGTCCTGACTTTC. This chain uses TRBV9 with TRBJ2-6; D unresolved. This CDR3 region has 15 residues. V was clipped by 2 bases and J by 2 bases, with 8 bases between them. Germline V gene data show CDR1 as SGDLS and CDR2 as YYNGEE.

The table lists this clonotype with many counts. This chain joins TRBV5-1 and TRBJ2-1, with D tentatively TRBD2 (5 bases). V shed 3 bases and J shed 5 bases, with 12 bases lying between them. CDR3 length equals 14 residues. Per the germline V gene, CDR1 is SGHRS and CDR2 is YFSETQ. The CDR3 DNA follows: TGCGCCAGCAGCTCACTCGGAGGCAACAATGAGCAGTTCTTC. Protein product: CASSSLGGNNEQFF.

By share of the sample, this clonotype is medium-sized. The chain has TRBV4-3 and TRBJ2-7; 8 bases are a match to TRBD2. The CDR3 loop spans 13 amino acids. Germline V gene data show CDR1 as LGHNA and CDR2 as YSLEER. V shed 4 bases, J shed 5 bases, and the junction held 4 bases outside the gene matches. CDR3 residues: CASSLAAGDEQYF. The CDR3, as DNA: TGCGCCAGCAGCCTGGCAGCGGGAGACGAGCAGTACTTC.

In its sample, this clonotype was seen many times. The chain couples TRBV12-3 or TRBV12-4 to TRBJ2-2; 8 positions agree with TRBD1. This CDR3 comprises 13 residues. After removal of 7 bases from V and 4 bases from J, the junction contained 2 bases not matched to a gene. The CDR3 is CASKQGGTGELFF. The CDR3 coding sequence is TGTGCCAGCAAACAGGGGGGCACCGGGGAGCTGTTTTTT.

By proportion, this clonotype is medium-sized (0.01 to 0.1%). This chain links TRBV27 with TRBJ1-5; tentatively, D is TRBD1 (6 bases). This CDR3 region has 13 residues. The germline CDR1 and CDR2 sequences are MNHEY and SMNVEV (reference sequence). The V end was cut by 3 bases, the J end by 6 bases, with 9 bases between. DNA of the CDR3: TGTGCCAGCAGTTTGGGGGCGGTTCAGCCCCAGCATTTT. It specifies CASSLGAVQPQHF.

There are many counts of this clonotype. CDR3 bases: TGTGCCAGCAGCTCAGGGTACCCCTCGGAAAAACTGTTTTTT. As protein: CASSSGYPSEKLFF. This chain links TRBV7-9 with TRBJ1-4, with a possible D match to TRBD1 (5 bases). CDR3 length: 14 amino acids. The germline CDR1 and CDR2 sequences are SEHNR and FQNEAQ (reference sequence). V dropped 4 bases and J dropped 8 bases, with 14 bases sitting between them.

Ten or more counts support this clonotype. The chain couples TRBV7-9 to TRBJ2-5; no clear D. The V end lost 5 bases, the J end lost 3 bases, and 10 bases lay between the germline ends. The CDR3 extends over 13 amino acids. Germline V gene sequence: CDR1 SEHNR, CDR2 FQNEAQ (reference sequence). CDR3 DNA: TGTGCCAGCAGCCTCCGCGGTGAAGAGACCCAGTACTTC. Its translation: CASSLRGEETQYF.

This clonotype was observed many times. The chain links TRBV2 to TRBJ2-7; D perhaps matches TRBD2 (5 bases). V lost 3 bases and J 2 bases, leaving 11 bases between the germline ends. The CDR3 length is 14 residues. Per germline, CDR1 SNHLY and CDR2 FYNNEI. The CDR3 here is CASSELARAYEQYF. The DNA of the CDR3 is TGTGCCAGCAGTGAGTTAGCGCGAGCCTACGAGCAGTACTTC.

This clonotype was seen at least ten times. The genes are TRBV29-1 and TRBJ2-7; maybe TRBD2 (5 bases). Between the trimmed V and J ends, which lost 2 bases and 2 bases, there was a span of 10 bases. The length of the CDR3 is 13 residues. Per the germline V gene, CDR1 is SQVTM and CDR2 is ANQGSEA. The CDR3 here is CSVEHGVTYEQYF. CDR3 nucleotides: TGCAGCGTTGAACACGGGGTAACCTACGAGCAGTACTTC.

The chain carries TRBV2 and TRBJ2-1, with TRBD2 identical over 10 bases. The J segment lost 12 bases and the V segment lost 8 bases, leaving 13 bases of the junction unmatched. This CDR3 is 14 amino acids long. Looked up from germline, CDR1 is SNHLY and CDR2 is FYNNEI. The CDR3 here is CASGAGGGTLGQFF. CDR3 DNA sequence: TGTGCCAGCGGAGCGGGAGGGGGAACCCTAGGGCAGTTCTTC.

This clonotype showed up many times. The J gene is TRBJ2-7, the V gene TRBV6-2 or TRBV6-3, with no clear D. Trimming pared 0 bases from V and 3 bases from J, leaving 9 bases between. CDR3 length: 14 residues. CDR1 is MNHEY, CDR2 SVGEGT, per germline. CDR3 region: CASSYSSQNYEQYF. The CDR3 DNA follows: TGTGCCAGCAGTTACTCGAGCCAAAACTACGAGCAGTACTTC.

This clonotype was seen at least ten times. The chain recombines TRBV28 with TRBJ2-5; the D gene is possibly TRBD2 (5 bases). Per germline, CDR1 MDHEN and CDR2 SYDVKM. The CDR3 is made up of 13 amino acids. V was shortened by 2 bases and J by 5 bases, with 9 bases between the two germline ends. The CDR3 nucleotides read TGTGCCAGCAGTTTAGAGGGTAGGGAGACCCAGTACTTC. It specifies CASSLEGRETQYF.

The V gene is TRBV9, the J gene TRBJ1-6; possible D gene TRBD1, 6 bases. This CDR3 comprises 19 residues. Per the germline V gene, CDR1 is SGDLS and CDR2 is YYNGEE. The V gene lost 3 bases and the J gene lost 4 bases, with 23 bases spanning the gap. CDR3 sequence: CASSGFTDSPPYYNSPLHF. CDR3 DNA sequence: TGTGCCAGCAGCGGATTCACGGACAGTCCACCTTATTATAATTCACCCCTCCACTTT.

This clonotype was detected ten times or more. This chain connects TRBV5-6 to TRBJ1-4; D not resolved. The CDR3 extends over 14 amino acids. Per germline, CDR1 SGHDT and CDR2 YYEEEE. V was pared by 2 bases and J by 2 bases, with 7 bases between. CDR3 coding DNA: TGTGCCAGCAGCTTCAGATCGACTAATGAAAAACTGTTTTTT. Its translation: CASSFRSTNEKLFF.

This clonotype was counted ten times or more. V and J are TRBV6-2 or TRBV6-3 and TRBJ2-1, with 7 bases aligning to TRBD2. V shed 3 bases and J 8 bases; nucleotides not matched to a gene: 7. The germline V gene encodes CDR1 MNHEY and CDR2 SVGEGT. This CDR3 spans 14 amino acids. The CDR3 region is CASSYSGGLHEQFF. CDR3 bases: TGTGCCAGCAGTTATTCGGGAGGACTGCATGAGCAGTTCTTC.

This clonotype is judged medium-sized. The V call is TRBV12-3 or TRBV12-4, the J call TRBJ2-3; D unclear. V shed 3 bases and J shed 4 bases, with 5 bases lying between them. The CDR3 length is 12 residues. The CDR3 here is CASSFGADTQYF. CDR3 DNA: TGTGCCAGCAGTTTTGGCGCAGATACGCAGTATTTT.

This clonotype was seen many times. CDR3 bases: TGTGCCAGCAGTTTATTTCGCCTTCAGGGGATGAACACTGAAGCTTTCTTT. Protein: CASSLFRLQGMNTEAFF. V usage is TRBV28 and J usage is TRBJ1-1; the D gene is possibly TRBD1 (6 bases). Trimming left V 1 base short and J 0 bases short, with 15 bases between. The CDR3 consists of 17 residues. From germline, CDR1 is MDHEN and CDR2 SYDVKM.

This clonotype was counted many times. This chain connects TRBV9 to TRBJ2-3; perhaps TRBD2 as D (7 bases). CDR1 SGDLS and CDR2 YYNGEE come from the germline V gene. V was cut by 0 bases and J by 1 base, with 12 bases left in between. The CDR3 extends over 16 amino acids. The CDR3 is CASSVEGGGGTDTQYF. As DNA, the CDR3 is TGTGCCAGCAGCGTAGAGGGGGGAGGGGGCACAGATACGCAGTATTTT.

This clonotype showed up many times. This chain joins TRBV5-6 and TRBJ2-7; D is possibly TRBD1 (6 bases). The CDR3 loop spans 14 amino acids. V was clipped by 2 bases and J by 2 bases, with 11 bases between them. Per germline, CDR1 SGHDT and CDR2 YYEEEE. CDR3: CASSFGTNTYEQYF. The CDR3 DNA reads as TGTGCCAGCAGCTTCGGGACAAACACCTACGAGCAGTACTTC.

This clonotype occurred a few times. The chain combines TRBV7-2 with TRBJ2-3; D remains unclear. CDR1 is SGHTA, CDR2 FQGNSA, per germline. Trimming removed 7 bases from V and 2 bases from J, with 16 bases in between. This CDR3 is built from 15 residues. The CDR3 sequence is CASIPGRVTTDTQYF. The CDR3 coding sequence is TGTGCCAGCATCCCAGGACGGGTAACCACAGATACGCAGTATTTT. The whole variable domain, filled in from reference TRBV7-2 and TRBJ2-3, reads GAGVSQSPSNKVTEKGKDVELRCDPISGHTALYWYRQSLGQGLEFLIYFQGNSAPDKSGLPSDRFSAERTGGSVSTLTIQRTQQEDSAVYLCASIPGRVTTDTQYFGPGTRLTVL.

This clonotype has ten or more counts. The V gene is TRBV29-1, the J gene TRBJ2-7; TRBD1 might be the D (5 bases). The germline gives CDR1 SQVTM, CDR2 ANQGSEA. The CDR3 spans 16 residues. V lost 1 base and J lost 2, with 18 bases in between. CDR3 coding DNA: TGCAGCGTTGAAGGGTCCGGAGACAGCCTCCCCTACGAGCAGTACTTC. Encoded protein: CSVEGSGDSLPYEQYF.

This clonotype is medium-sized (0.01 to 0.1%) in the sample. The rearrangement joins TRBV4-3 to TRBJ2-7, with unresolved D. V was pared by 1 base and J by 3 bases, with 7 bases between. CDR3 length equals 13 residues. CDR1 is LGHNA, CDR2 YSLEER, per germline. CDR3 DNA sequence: TGCGCCAGCAGCCAAGGGGCCGGCTACGAGCAGTACTTC. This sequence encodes CASSQGAGYEQYF.

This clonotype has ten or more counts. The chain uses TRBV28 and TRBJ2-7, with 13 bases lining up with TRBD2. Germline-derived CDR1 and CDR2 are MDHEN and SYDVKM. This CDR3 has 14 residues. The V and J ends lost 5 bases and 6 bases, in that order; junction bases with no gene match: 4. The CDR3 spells CASSIGLAGVEQYF. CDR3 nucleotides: TGTGCCAGCAGTATCGGACTAGCGGGAGTCGAGCAGTACTTC.

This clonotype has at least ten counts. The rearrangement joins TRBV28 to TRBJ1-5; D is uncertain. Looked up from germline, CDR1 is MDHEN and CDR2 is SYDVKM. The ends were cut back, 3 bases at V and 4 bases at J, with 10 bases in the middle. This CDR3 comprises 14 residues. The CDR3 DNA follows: TGTGCCAGCAGTTTGGCTGGGGATAATCAGCCCCAGCATTTT. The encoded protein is CASSLAGDNQPQHF.

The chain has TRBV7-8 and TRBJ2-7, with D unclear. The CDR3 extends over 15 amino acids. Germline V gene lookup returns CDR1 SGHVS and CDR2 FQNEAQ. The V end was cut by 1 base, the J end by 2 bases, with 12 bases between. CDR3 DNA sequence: TGTGCCAGCAGCTTAGAATCGGTCTATCCCTACGAGCAGTACTTC. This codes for CASSLESVYPYEQYF. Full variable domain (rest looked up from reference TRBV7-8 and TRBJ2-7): GAGVSQSPRYKVAKRGQDVALRCDPISGHVSLFWYQQALGQGPEFLTYFQNEAQLDKSGLPSDRFFAERPEGSVSTLKIQRTQQEDSAVYLCASSLESVYPYEQYFGPGTRLTVT.

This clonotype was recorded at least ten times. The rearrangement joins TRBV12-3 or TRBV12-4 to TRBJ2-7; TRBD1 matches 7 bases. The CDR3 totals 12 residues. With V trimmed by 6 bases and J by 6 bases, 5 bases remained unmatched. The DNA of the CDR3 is TGTGCCAGCAGGCAGACAGGGATCGAGCAGTACTTC. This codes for CASRQTGIEQYF.

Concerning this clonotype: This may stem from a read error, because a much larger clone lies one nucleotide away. The CDR3 DNA reads TGTGCCAGCAGTCCTGACAGGAGACATAGCAATCAGCCCCAGCATTTT. It codes for CASSPDRRHSNQPQHF. This rearrangement joins TRBV6-5 to TRBJ1-5; tentatively, D is TRBD1 (6 bases). The CDR3 is 16 amino acids. Trimming left V 5 bases short and J 0 bases short, with 14 bases between. Germline V gene lookup returns CDR1 MNHEY and CDR2 SVGAGI.